This is a list of T cell receptor beta chains from one sample in a study of graft-versus-host responses after intestinal transplantation. Assay used: immunoSEQ multiplex PCR; TCRdb lists only in-frame clones, some missing. The sample has some 96,000 clones; roughly 84% are singletons. These TCRs are of unknown antigen specificity. Sequenced material: unstimulated CD4+ T cells sorted from spleen or lymph node cells, taken before transplant. The receptor set was obtained from a human donor who was the organ donor for an intestinal transplant. The CDR3 runs from the conserved cysteine through the conserved F or W. A D gene is named only where the DNA matches it firmly. Not every row has a clone size; where given, it reads once, few, many or a size class.

d_gene,abundance,j_gene,v_gene,CDR3aa,CDR3nt
NA,NA,TRBJ2-7,TRBV28,CASPPPTGSNGDEQYF,TGTGCCAGCCCACCCCCCACGGGGAGTAACGGGGACGAGCAGTACTTC
NA,NA,TRBJ2-2,TRBV19,CASSIAGPNTGELFF,TGTGCCAGTAGTATAGCGGGCCCCAACACCGGGGAGCTGTTTTTT
NA,NA,TRBJ2-1,TRBV7-3,CASSLWGNSYNEQFF,TGTGCCAGCAGCTTATGGGGGAATTCCTACAATGAGCAGTTCTTC
TRBD1,NA,TRBJ2-7,TRBV19,CASSIDDRVRGQIPYEQYF,TGTGCCAGTAGTATAGACGACCGGGTAAGGGGACAGATCCCCTACGAGCAGTACTTC
NA,NA,TRBJ2-6,TRBV2,CASNSGANVLTF,TGTGCCAGCAACTCCGGGGCCAACGTCCTGACTTTC
NA,NA,TRBJ2-7,TRBV5-1,CASSLEGFAYEQYF,TGCGCCAGCAGCTTGGAAGGGTTCGCCTACGAGCAGTACTTC
TRBD1,NA,TRBJ2-1,TRBV7-9,CASSLKSGTGGWNEQFF,TGTGCCAGCAGCTTAAAGTCTGGGACAGGGGGCTGGAATGAGCAGTTCTTC
NA,NA,TRBJ2-1,TRBV4-1,CASSHNLGITYNEQFF,TGCGCCAGCAGCCACAATCTGGGCATTACCTACAATGAGCAGTTCTTC
TRBD2,NA,TRBJ2-7,TRBV6-1,CASSLAGLYEQYF,TGTGCCAGCAGTCTAGCGGGGCTCTACGAGCAGTACTTC
TRBD1,NA,TRBJ1-2,TRBV28,CASRRDRGYVRDGYTF,TGTGCCAGCAGACGGGACAGGGGGTATGTACGGGATGGCTACACCTTC
NA,NA,TRBJ2-5,TRBV4-1,CASSPLADQETQYF,TGCGCCAGCAGCCCCCTCGCAGACCAAGAGACCCAGTACTTC
NA,NA,TRBJ2-1,TRBV2,CASSARQGGYNEQFF,TGTGCCAGCAGTGCTCGACAGGGAGGCTACAATGAGCAGTTCTTC
TRBD2,once,TRBJ2-5,TRBV4-2,CASSQGSGGLSETQYF,TGTGCCAGCAGCCAAGGTAGCGGGGGCTTGTCGGAGACCCAGTACTTC
NA,once,TRBJ1-2,TRBV5-6,CASSLQSLYGYTF,TGTGCCAGCAGCTTGCAGAGCCTCTATGGCTACACCTTC
TRBD2,once,TRBJ2-7,TRBV6-4,CASPSGDYEQYF,TGTGCCAGTCCTAGCGGGGACTACGAGCAGTACTTC
TRBD1,NA,TRBJ1-2,TRBV14,CASSLQRGRDLHYGYTF,TGTGCCAGCAGCCTCCAAAGGGGGCGAGACTTACACTATGGCTACACCTTC
TRBD2,NA,TRBJ2-3,TRBV6-6,CASKKKTSGGTDTQYF,TGTGCCAGCAAAAAAAAGACTAGCGGGGGCACAGATACGCAGTATTTT
TRBD2,once,TRBJ2-5,TRBV6-1,CASSEGAGVLAGGQETQYF,TGTGCCAGCAGTGAAGGGGCGGGAGTTCTAGCGGGGGGTCAAGAGACCCAGTACTTC
NA,NA,TRBJ1-5,TRBV28,CASSLSGRNQPQHF,TGTGCCAGCAGTTTATCAGGCAGAAATCAGCCCCAGCATTTT
NA,once,TRBJ2-4,TRBV27,CASSLRNGLAKNIQYF,TGTGCCAGCAGTTTAAGGAACGGACTAGCCAAAAACATTCAGTACTTC
TRBD2,NA,TRBJ2-1,TRBV5-1,CASRRGTSGTNYNEQFF,TGCGCCAGCAGGCGGGGGACTAGCGGGACCAATTACAATGAGCAGTTCTTC
NA,NA,TRBJ1-1,TRBV5-1,CASSFGVKSEAFF,TGCGCCAGCAGCTTCGGGGTGAAGTCTGAAGCTTTCTTT
TRBD1,NA,TRBJ1-6,TRBV19,CASSPRTGVNSPLHF,TGTGCCAGTAGTCCCCGGACAGGGGTTAATTCACCCCTCCACTTT
TRBD1,NA,TRBJ1-2,TRBV29-1,CSLSTGVVGGYTF,TGCAGCTTATCGACAGGGGTAGTTGGTGGCTACACCTTC
TRBD1,few,TRBJ1-6,TRBV7-9,CASSLAGDRGNSPLHF,TGTGCCAGCAGCTTAGCGGGGGACAGGGGAAATTCACCCCTCCACTTT
NA,NA,TRBJ1-2,TRBV6-5,CASSYSKAGYGYTF,TGTGCCAGCAGTTACTCGAAGGCAGGGTATGGCTACACCTTC
NA,NA,TRBJ2-3,TRBV7-2,CASRDRKSTDTQYF,TGTGCCAGCAGGGACAGAAAGAGCACAGATACGCAGTATTTT
NA,once,TRBJ2-7,TRBV10-2,CASSGGTPTYEQYF,TGCGCCAGCAGTGGGGGGACTCCTACCTACGAGCAGTACTTC
NA,NA,TRBJ2-7,TRBV7-9,CASSYPAGQPAYEQYF,TGTGCCAGCAGCTACCCCGCGGGACAGCCGGCCTACGAGCAGTACTTC
NA,NA,TRBJ1-2,TRBV5-1,CASSQQYGGASDGYTF,TGCGCCAGCAGCCAACAATATGGGGGCGCATCCGATGGCTACACCTTC
NA,NA,TRBJ2-7,TRBV30,CAWRAVSYEQYF,TGTGCCTGGAGGGCAGTTTCCTACGAGCAGTACTTC